This is a list of T cell receptor beta chains from one sample in a study of OX40 agonist ivuxolimab in advanced cancers. This table comes from immunoSEQ multiplex PCR, and its TCRdb copy is limited to in-frame clones, with some not included. Of about 64,000 clones detected, roughly nine tenths appear once; the ten largest clones hold about 13%. The sequences come from CD4+ or CD8+ T cells sorted from blood, collected in a trial of the OX40 agonist ivuxolimab. The receptors come from an adult with an advanced solid tumor such as melanoma, head and neck, liver or kidney cancer. CDR3s leave out the opening cysteine and the closing phenylalanine or tryptophan. Fields, in order: CDR3 length, V gene, CDR3 protein.

13,TRBV10-1,ASSRDRVIGGELF
11,TRBV27,ASSPTSTDTQY
12,TRBV19,AASGAQVNYIQY
15,TRBV18,ASSPLPFEGPGNTIY
14,TRBV29-1,SVEGRAFSGANVLT
12,TRBV27,ASSAGQGFQPQH
13,TRBV15,ATSGRGGFYNEQF
13,TRBV29-1,SVDYMAGGLYEQY
11,TRBV7-6,ASSLGQFNEQF
14,TRBV2,ASSLLRTGRDTEAF
13,TRBV7-6,ASSSPGAHTGELF
12,TRBV7-3,ASSLSSGGNGYT
12,TRBV11-1,ASSISPSSYEQY
16,TRBV21-1,ASSKVVGLAENTGELF
15,TRBV7-9,ASSPRSGGISYNEQF
13,TRBV27,ASSVFSKSSYEQY
12,TRBV27,ASSFWAGNTEAF
16,TRBV4-1,ASSQREPTGRKNEKLF
11,TRBV10-3,ASSELGIYEQY
18,TRBV10-3,AISESGPLSGTALNTEAF
11,TRBV27,ASSLGRTYEQY
12,TRBV10-2,ASADRGPLHEAF
14,TRBV7-9,ASTPKDRGRVNGYT
12,TRBV19,ASSLRQAAYEQY
15,TRBV27,ASSFLQTNPNTGELF
11,TRBV2,ASSEKGGTEAF
14,TRBV2,ASSEPPGLARDTQY
13,TRBV19,ASVPAVDLNTEAF
13,TRBV19,ASRTNPGLYNEQF